These 17 T cell receptor beta chains were sequenced from one sample in a study of control samples from healthy donors and cancer patients. TCRdb's copy holds only in-frame clones and misses some; the assay was immunoSEQ multiplex PCR. In the table there are fewer than 95,000 clones, more than 75% of which are singletons. The source material was blood. The source of these receptors is a woman aged 40 to 55 in good health.

The chain couples TRBV6-5 to TRBJ1-6; possibly TRBD1 for D (6 bases). The V gene lost 8 bases and the J gene lost 2 bases, with 7 bases spanning the gap. The germline V gene has CDR1 MNHEY and CDR2 SVGAGI. The length of the CDR3 is 13 residues. CDR3 protein: CASGQTYNSPLHF. CDR3 coding DNA: TGTGCCAGCGGACAGACCTATAATTCACCCCTCCACTTT.

The chain uses TRBV3-1 (or the pseudogene TRBV3-2) and TRBJ1-2; 8 bases line up with TRBD1. Germline CDR1 reads LGHDT; CDR2 reads YNNKEL (reference sequence). The length of the CDR3 is 13 residues. The ends lost 1 base at V and 7 bases at J; junction bases unmatched: 2. The CDR3 coding sequence is TGTGCCAGCAGCCAAGCCGACAGGGGTGGCTACACCTTC. Translating gives CASSQADRGGYTF.

CDR3 protein: CASSSTGPPNEQFF. CDR3 sequence (DNA): TGTGCCAGCAGCTCGACGGGACCGCCTAATGAGCAGTTCTTC. The chain recombines TRBV7-3 with TRBJ2-1, with D perhaps matching TRBD1 or TRBD2 (5 bases each). This CDR3 has 14 residues. Germline CDR1 reads SGHTA; CDR2 reads FQGTGA. V was pared by 4 bases and J by 7 bases, with 14 bases between.

The chain combines TRBV6-6 with TRBJ2-7; 7 nucleotides match TRBD2. Germline V gives CDR1 MNHNY, CDR2 SVGAGI (reference sequence). Trimming at V came to 7 bases and at J to 5 bases, leaving 5 bases not matched to a gene. There are 12 residues in the CDR3. CDR3 loop: CASNQSGDEQYF. CDR3 DNA: TGTGCCAGCAACCAGAGCGGGGACGAGCAGTACTTC.

The chain employs TRBV29-1 and TRBJ1-5, with TRBD1 matching over 9 bases. The CDR3 loop spans 14 amino acids. The trim removed 4 bases at V and 2 bases at J, leaving 3 bases unmatched. Germline V lookup: CDR1 SQVTM, CDR2 ANQGSEA. CDR3 residues: CSVAGQGGNQPQHF. CDR3 sequence (DNA): TGCAGCGTTGCGGGACAGGGAGGCAATCAGCCCCAGCATTTT. The variable domain in full, completed from reference TRBV29-1 and TRBJ1-5, reads SAVISQKPSRDICQRGTSLTIQCQVDSQVTMMFWYRQQPGQSLTLIATANQGSEATYESGFVIDKFPISRPNLTFSTLTVSNMSPEDSSIYLCSVAGQGGNQPQHFGDGTRLSIL.

The chain recombines TRBV30 with TRBJ2-3, with D perhaps given as TRBD1 or TRBD2 (5 bases each). This CDR3 has 15 amino acids. The germline gives CDR1 GTSNPN, CDR2 SVGIG (reference sequence). Trimming cost V 0 bases and J 4 bases, with 14 bases left between them. CDR3 DNA: TGTGCCTGGAGTGTAACCCTCCGAGGGGCAGATACGCAGTATTTT. Amino acid sequence: CAWSVTLRGADTQYF.

The J gene is TRBJ2-1, the V gene TRBV24-1, with a possible D match to TRBD2 (5 bases). From germline, CDR1 is KGHDR and CDR2 SFDVKD. CDR3 size: 15 residues. V lost 4 bases, J lost 0 bases, and 9 bases lay in between. The CDR3 DNA follows: TGTGCCACCAGTGAAGAGGACTTCTCCTACAATGAGCAGTTCTTC. The encoded protein is CATSEEDFSYNEQFF.

The chain uses TRBV3-1 (or the pseudogene TRBV3-2) and TRBJ1-2; TRBD1 aligns across 8 bases. V lost 0 bases to trimming and J lost 7 bases; unmatched junction nucleotides: 7. Per the germline V gene, CDR1 is LGHDT and CDR2 is YNNKEL (reference sequence). The CDR3 totals 15 residues. CDR3 coding DNA: TGTGCCAGCAGCCAAGATAGGGGGACAGGCATTGGCTACACCTTC. This gives the protein CASSQDRGTGIGYTF.

The sample holds a few counts of this clone. V is TRBV6-2 or TRBV6-3 and J is TRBJ2-7, with no clear D. CDR3 size: 15 residues. V gave up 2 bases and J gave up 0 bases, with 11 bases separating them. CDR1 is MNHEY, CDR2 SVGEGT, per germline. The CDR3 protein is CASSYKTWFSYEQYF. DNA of the CDR3: TGTGCCAGCAGTTACAAGACTTGGTTCTCCTACGAGCAGTACTTC.

The rearrangement joins TRBV7-8 to TRBJ2-7; 9 positions match TRBD2. Germline V gene data show CDR1 as SGHVS and CDR2 as FQNEAQ. The CDR3 length is 15 residues. Losses at the gene ends were 5 bases for V and 1 base for J; bases not matched to a gene: 6. The CDR3 nucleotides are TGTGCCAGCAGCCCCTTTAGCGGGGGTTCCTACGAGCAGTACTTC. Protein product: CASSPFSGGSYEQYF. The whole variable domain, filled in from reference TRBV7-8 and TRBJ2-7, reads GAGVSQSPRYKVAKRGQDVALRCDPISGHVSLFWYQQALGQGPEFLTYFQNEAQLDKSGLPSDRFFAERPEGSVSTLKIQRTQQEDSAVYLCASSPFSGGSYEQYFGPGTRLTVT.

V is TRBV5-1 and J is TRBJ1-2; D is perhaps TRBD1 (5 bases). This CDR3 comprises 14 residues. V gave up 4 bases and J gave up 4 bases, with 14 bases separating them. From germline, CDR1 is SGHRS and CDR2 YFSETQ. Written as DNA, the CDR3 is TGCGCCAGCAGCCCCGGCGGGCAGGGCTATGGCTACACCTTC. Translated: CASSPGGQGYGYTF. Using reference TRBV5-1 and TRBJ1-2 for the parts outside the CDR3, the full variable domain is KAGVTQTPRYLIKTRGQQVTLSCSPISGHRSVSWYQQTPGQGLQFLFEYFSETQRNKGNFPGRFSGRQFSNSRSEMNVSTLELGDSALYLCASSPGGQGYGYTFGSGTRLTVV.

The CDR3 loop reads CAWSPGAYEQYF. DNA for the CDR3: TGTGCCTGGAGCCCGGGGGCCTACGAGCAGTACTTC. The gene calls are TRBV30 and TRBJ2-7; possibly TRBD2 for D (6 bases). Trimming removed 3 bases from V and 2 bases from J, with 8 bases in between. In germline, CDR1 is GTSNPN, CDR2 SVGIG (reference sequence). The CDR3 loop spans 12 amino acids.

This clone was found once. This rearrangement joins TRBV4-3 to TRBJ1-1; maybe TRBD1 (6 bases). V was clipped by 2 bases and J by 2 bases, with 12 bases between them. Germline V CDR1 and CDR2: LGHNA, YSLEER. The CDR3 totals 15 residues. In DNA, the CDR3 is TGCGCCAGCAGCCAATCAACAGGGTATAACACTGAAGCTTTCTTT. This sequence encodes CASSQSTGYNTEAFF.

The chain employs TRBV4-3 and TRBJ1-2; D is unresolved. Trimming cost V 2 bases and J 0 bases, with 13 bases left between them. CDR3 length: 16 residues. Germline V gene data show CDR1 as LGHNA and CDR2 as YSLEER. In nucleotides, the CDR3 is TGCGCCAGCAGCCAATATGCCCCGGGAGCTAACTATGGCTACACCTTC. This sequence encodes CASSQYAPGANYGYTF.

This chain joins TRBV7-2 and TRBJ1-6; 7 bases agree with TRBD1. Per germline, CDR1 SGHTA and CDR2 FQGNSA. J gave up 6 bases and V 2 bases, and 7 bases lay outside the gene matches. This CDR3 has 16 amino acids. The CDR3 nucleotides read TGTGCCAGCAGCTTAAGCGCAGGGGGAAGTAATTCACCCCTCCACTTT. Residues: CASSLSAGGSNSPLHF.

The chain uses TRBV4-1 and TRBJ1-5; possibly TRBD1 for D (6 bases). CDR1 is MGHRA, CDR2 YSYEKL, per germline. The CDR3 is 15 residues long. V lost 4 bases and J lost 5, with 15 bases in between. DNA for the CDR3: TGCGCCAGCAGCCCCCAGGGGCAGATCGATCAGCCCCAGCATTTT. Protein: CASSPQGQIDQPQHF.

This clone has a single count. This chain uses TRBV6-6 with TRBJ2-3; possibly TRBD2 for D (6 bases). Per the germline V gene, CDR1 is MNHNY and CDR2 is SVGAGI (reference sequence). The CDR3 sequence is 12 residues long. Trimming took 5 bases from V and 6 from J, leaving 9 bases between them. For the CDR3, the DNA is TGTGCCAGCAGTCCCAGCGGGGATACGCAGTATTTT. It is translated as CASSPSGDTQYF.